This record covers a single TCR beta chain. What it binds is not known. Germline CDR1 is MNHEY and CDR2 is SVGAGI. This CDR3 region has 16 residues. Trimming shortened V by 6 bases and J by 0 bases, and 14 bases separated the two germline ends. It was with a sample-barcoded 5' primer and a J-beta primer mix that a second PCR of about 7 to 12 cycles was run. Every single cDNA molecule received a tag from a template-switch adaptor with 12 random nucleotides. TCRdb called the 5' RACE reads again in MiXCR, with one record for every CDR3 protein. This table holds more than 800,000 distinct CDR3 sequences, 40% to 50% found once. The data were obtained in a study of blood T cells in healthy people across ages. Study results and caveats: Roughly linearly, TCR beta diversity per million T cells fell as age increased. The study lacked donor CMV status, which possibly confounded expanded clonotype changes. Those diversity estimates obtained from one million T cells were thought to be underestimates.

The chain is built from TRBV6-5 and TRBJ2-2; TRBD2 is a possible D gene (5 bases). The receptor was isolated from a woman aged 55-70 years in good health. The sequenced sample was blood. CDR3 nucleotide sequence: TGTGCCAGCAGAAGCCTAACTAGTGCGAACACCGGGGAGCTGTTTTTT. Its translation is CASRSLTSANTGELFF.